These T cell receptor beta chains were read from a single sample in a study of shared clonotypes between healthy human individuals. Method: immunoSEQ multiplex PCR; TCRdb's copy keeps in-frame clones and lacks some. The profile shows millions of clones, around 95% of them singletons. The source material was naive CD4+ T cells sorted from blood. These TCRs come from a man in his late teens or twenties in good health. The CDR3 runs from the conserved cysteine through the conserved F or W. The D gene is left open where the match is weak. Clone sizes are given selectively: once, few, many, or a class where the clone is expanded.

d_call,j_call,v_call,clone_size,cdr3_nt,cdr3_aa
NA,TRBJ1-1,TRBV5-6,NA,TGTGCCAGCAGCTTGAGCATGTTAAAGGGGGACACTGAAGCTTTCTTT,CASSLSMLKGDTEAFF
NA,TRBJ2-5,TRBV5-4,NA,TGTGCCAGCAGCCTCACTAGCCGGGAGGAGACCCAGTACTTC,CASSLTSREETQYF
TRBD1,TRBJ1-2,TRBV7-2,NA,TGTGCCAGCAGCTTGGACAGGGAGTCCGATGGCTACACCTTC,CASSLDRESDGYTF
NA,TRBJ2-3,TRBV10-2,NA,TGCGCCAGCAGTGAGACAGGTCCCAGGGATACGCAGTATTTT,CASSETGPRDTQYF
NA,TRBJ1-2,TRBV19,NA,TGTGCCAGTATGAGGGATAAGGGTGGCTACACCTTC,CASMRDKGGYTF
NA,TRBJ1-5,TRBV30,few,TGTGCCTGGACGGGGAACAATCAGCCCCAGCATTTT,CAWTGNNQPQHF
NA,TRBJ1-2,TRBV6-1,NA,TGTGCCAGCGCAGAGTCGGTAACCTATGGCTACACCTTC,CASAESVTYGYTF
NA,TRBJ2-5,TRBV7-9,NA,TGTGCCAGCAGCTTTACCGGGCCCCTCCAAGAGACCCAGTACTTC,CASSFTGPLQETQYF
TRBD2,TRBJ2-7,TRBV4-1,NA,TGCGCCAGCAGCCGACAAGCGGGGTCCGTCTCTGAGCAGTACTTC,CASSRQAGSVSEQYF
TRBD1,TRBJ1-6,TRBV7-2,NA,TGTGCCAGCAGCTCGGGGACAGGGGGCTTACCCCTCCACTTT,CASSSGTGGLPLHF
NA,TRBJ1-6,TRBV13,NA,TGTGCCAGCAGCTTAGTAGGGATTGACAATTCACCCCTCCACTTT,CASSLVGIDNSPLHF
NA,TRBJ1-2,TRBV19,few,TGTGCCAGTAACACAGGGAACTATGGCTACACCTTC,CASNTGNYGYTF
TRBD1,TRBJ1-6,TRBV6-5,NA,TGTGCCAGCAGTTATTCGGGACAGGGAAATTCACCCCTCCACTTT,CASSYSGQGNSPLHF
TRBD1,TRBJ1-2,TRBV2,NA,TGTGCCAGCAGTGACTACGAGGGGGCTGGTGGCTACACCTTC,CASSDYEGAGGYTF
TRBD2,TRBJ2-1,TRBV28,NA,TGTGCCAGCAGTTTGTACACTAGCGGGGGACCCAATGAGCAGTTCTTC,CASSLYTSGGPNEQFF
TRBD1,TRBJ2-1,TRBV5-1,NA,TGCGCCAGCAGTTCTAGGACAGGGGGAAGGAATGAGCAGTTCTTC,CASSSRTGGRNEQFF
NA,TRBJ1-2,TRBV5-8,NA,TGTGCCAGCAGGTCCTCGGGCCTCGGTGGCTACACCTTC,CASRSSGLGGYTF
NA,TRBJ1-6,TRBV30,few,TGTGCCTGGACCGGAGGGAGTTCACCCCTCCACTTT,CAWTGGSSPLHF
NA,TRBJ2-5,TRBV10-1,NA,TGCGCCAGCAGTCGGGGGTTTGGAGAGACCCAGTACTTC,CASSRGFGETQYF
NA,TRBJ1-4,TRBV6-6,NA,TGTGCCAGCAGTTACCTGCAGAGACCAACTAATGAAAAACTGTTTTTT,CASSYLQRPTNEKLFF
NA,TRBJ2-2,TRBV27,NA,TGTGCCAGCAGTTTATGGGTAGACACCGGGGAGCTGTTTTTT,CASSLWVDTGELFF
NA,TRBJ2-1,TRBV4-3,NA,TGCGCCAGCAGAGAGATAGCAGGCTCCTACAATGAGCAGTTCTTC,CASREIAGSYNEQFF
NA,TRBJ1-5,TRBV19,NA,TGTGCCAGTAGTATCGGGGGGAAGAGTCAGCCCCAGCATTTT,CASSIGGKSQPQHF
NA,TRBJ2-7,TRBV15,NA,TGTGCCACCAGCCCAGGCTACTACGAGCAGTACTTC,CATSPGYYEQYF
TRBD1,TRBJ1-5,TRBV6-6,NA,TGTGCCAGCAGCTCCGGGACAGGGGGACAGCCCCAGCATTTT,CASSSGTGGQPQHF
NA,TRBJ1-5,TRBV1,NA,TGCACCAGCAGCCAAGATCTCTATAGCAATCAGCCCCAGCATTTT,CTSSQDLYSNQPQHF
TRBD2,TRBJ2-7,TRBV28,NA,TGTGCCAGCCGGGGGGGATTGGGATCCTACGAGCAGTACTTC,CASRGGLGSYEQYF
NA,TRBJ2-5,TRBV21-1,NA,TGTGCCAGCAGCCGTCGACTAGCGGGGGAGCAAGAGACCCAGTACTTC,CASSRRLAGEQETQYF
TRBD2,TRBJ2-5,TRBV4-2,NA,TGTGCCAGCAGCCCACTTCTAGCGGGGGGGCTGGAGACCCAGTACTTC,CASSPLLAGGLETQYF